The 17 T cell receptor beta chains given below trace back to one sample, sequenced in a study of blood T cell repertoires in COVID-19. TCRdb's table, derived via immunoSEQ multiplex PCR, lists solely in-frame clones and lacks some. The table lists approximately 300,000 clones, roughly 91% of them singletons. The specimen was PBMCs or T cells enriched from blood (not recorded which). These receptor sequences come from a woman in her twenties or thirties who had recovered from COVID-19.

The V call is TRBV19, the J call TRBJ2-4, with D perhaps matching TRBD2 (5 bases). The CDR3 has 14 amino acids. V was trimmed by 9 bases and J by 5 bases, leaving 17 bases between them. CDR1 and CDR2 from the germline V gene are LNHDA and SQIVND (reference sequence). CDR3 protein: CASRAPLRENIQYF. The DNA of the CDR3 is TGTGCCAGCCGCGCCCCCCTGCGGGAAAACATTCAGTACTTC.

The CDR3 DNA reads as TGTGCTTTTGGGACAGGCCCCTCTGGGGCCAACGTCCTGACTTTC. This codes for CAFGTGPSGANVLTF. This chain uses TRBV30 with TRBJ2-6; 8 bases match TRBD1. Germline V gene data show CDR1 as GTSNPN and CDR2 as SVGIG (reference sequence). The CDR3 has 15 amino acids. Based on the CDR3 plus reference TRBV30 and TRBJ2-6, the full variable domain is SQTIHQWPATLVQPVGSPLSLECTVEGTSNPNLYWYRQAAGRGLQLLFYSVGIGQISSEVPQNLSASRPQDRQFILSSKKLLLSDSGFYLCAFGTGPSGANVLTFGAGSRLTVL.

V gene TRBV4-2 combines with J gene TRBJ1-5; a weak D match, TRBD1 (5 bases). The CDR3 spans 14 residues. Between the trimmed V and J ends, which lost 4 bases and 3 bases, there was a span of 10 bases. Germline V gives CDR1 LGHNA, CDR2 YNFKEQ. In DNA form, the CDR3 reads TGTGCCAGCAGCCCGGGACTGAACAATCAGCCCCAGCATTTT. The encoded protein is CASSPGLNNQPQHF.

CDR3 in amino acids: CASSLGTVLNNEQFF. In nucleotides, the CDR3 is TGTGCCAGCAGCTTAGGGACAGTCCTCAACAATGAGCAGTTCTTC. The V call is TRBV7-2, the J call TRBJ2-1; a possible D gene is TRBD1 (6 bases). CDR3 length equals 15 residues. The V and J ends lost 1 base and 5 bases respectively, with 12 bases between them. Looked up from germline, CDR1 is SGHTA and CDR2 is FQGNSA.

This clone was detected a few times. J is TRBJ1-6 and V is TRBV9; no reliable D call. This CDR3 is built from 13 residues. Trimming took off 4 bases at V and 7 bases at J, with 9 bases between the two ends. The germline V gene encodes CDR1 SGDLS and CDR2 YYNGEE. This CDR3 is CASSRVGNSPLHF. The CDR3 nucleotides are TGTGCCAGCAGCCGGGTAGGCAATTCACCCCTCCACTTT. Full variable domain (outside the CDR3, taken from reference TRBV9 and TRBJ1-6): DSGVTQTPKHLITATGQRVTLRCSPRSGDLSVYWYQQSLDQGLQFLIQYYNGEERAKGNILERFSAQQFPDLHSELNLSSLELGDSALYFCASSRVGNSPLHFGNGTRLTVT.

This chain links TRBV6-1 with TRBJ2-7; D possibly corresponds to TRBD1 (6 bases). Germline CDR1 reads MNHNS; CDR2 reads SASEGT. Trimming removed 3 bases from V and 2 bases from J, with 14 bases in between. The CDR3 has 15 amino acids. The CDR3 nucleotides are TGTGCCAGCAGTGAGACCGGGACACTCGCCTACGAGCAGTACTTC. Translation gives CASSETGTLAYEQYF.

V is TRBV7-9 and J is TRBJ2-5; 13 nucleotides match TRBD2. In germline, CDR1 is SEHNR, CDR2 FQNEAQ (reference sequence). This CDR3 has 15 amino acids. The J segment lost 5 bases and the V segment lost 5 bases, leaving 5 bases of the junction unmatched. The CDR3 reads CASSRTSGSFETQYF. DNA for the CDR3: TGTGCCAGCAGCCGGACTAGCGGGAGCTTTGAGACCCAGTACTTC.

The gene calls are TRBV23-1 and TRBJ2-7; a weak D match, TRBD2 (5 bases). TRBV23-1 is placed among ORFs of uncertain function. This CDR3 has 13 amino acids. The V gene lost 6 bases and the J gene lost 6 bases, with 15 bases spanning the gap. The CDR3 reads CASSPKDGVEQYF. The CDR3 DNA reads as TGCGCCAGCAGCCCCAAGGACGGGGTCGAGCAGTACTTC.

The chain has TRBV20-1 and TRBJ2-1; D unclear. The CDR3 totals 12 residues. V lost 3 bases to trimming and J lost 5 bases, with 8 bases between them. Germline V gene data show CDR1 as DFQATT and CDR2 as SNEGSKA (reference sequence). The CDR3 nucleotides are TGCAGTGCTAGTATTTATGACAATGAGCAGTTCTTC. Amino acid sequence: CSASIYDNEQFF.

V usage is TRBV11-2 and J usage is TRBJ2-7, with 8 bases identical to TRBD2. J lost 6 bases, V lost 0 bases, and 10 bases had no gene match. The CDR3 length is 16 residues. Germline V gene sequence: CDR1 SGHAT, CDR2 FQNNGV. CDR3 protein: CASSLDRGLAWSEQYF. The DNA for the CDR3 is TGTGCCAGCAGCTTAGATCGAGGACTAGCCTGGAGCGAGCAGTACTTC.

This clone was counted a few times. V and J are TRBV4-1 and TRBJ2-7; D is unclear. This CDR3 is 15 amino acids long. In germline, CDR1 is MGHRA, CDR2 YSYEKL. V gave up 2 bases and J gave up 4 bases, with 15 bases separating them. The CDR3 region has the DNA TGCGCCAGCAGCCAATCTCCAACCCCGAGTTACGAGCAGTACTTC. Amino acids: CASSQSPTPSYEQYF.

This clone was observed a single time. The chain joins TRBV6-5 to TRBJ2-7, with D tentatively TRBD1 (5 bases). The germline CDR1 and CDR2 sequences are MNHEY and SVGAGI. This CDR3 spans 15 amino acids. Trimming removed 1 base at V and 1 base at J, with 11 bases between. This CDR3 is CASSYYSGSSYEQYF. The CDR3 bases are TGTGCCAGCAGTTACTATTCAGGGTCATCCTACGAGCAGTACTTC.

The CDR3, as DNA: TGTGCCAGCAGCCTAGGGACAGGGGGGAATCAGCCCCAGCATTTT. Its protein product is CASSLGTGGNQPQHF. The rearrangement uses TRBV3-1 (or the pseudogene TRBV3-2) and TRBJ1-5; TRBD1 aligns across 11 bases. V shed 4 bases and J 4 bases; nucleotides not matched to a gene: 3. CDR3 size: 15 residues. Germline CDR1 reads LGHDT; CDR2 reads YNNKEL (reference sequence).

The chain carries TRBV15 and TRBJ2-3; maybe TRBD1 (5 bases). Germline CDR1 reads LNHNV; CDR2 reads YYDKDF (reference sequence). The CDR3 sequence is 16 residues long. V was pared by 2 bases and J by 5 bases, with 17 bases between. This CDR3 reads CATSRPGTGIEDTQYF. CDR3 DNA: TGTGCCACCAGCAGACCTGGCACAGGAATAGAAGATACGCAGTATTTT.

J is TRBJ1-4 and V is TRBV18, with TRBD1 as a possible D gene (5 bases). The CDR3 extends over 15 amino acids. From germline, CDR1 is KGHSH and CDR2 LQKENI. V lost 3 bases and J lost 4, with 12 bases in between. CDR3 sequence: CASSPGHVLNEKLFF. In DNA form, the CDR3 reads TGTGCCAGCTCACCTGGACACGTCCTTAATGAAAAACTGTTTTTT.

The J gene is TRBJ1-6, the V gene TRBV3-1 (or the pseudogene TRBV3-2); 7 nucleotides match TRBD1. Germline trimming cut 5 bases from V and 6 bases from J; bases unmatched to any gene: 19. CDR3 length equals 19 residues. Germline assignment: CDR1 LGHDT and CDR2 YNNKEL (reference sequence). The CDR3 DNA follows: TGTGCCAGCAGCGAAAAGAGAGGGGACAGTTCGTTTCGTAATTCACCCCTCCACTTT. Translation gives CASSEKRGDSSFRNSPLHF.

This clone was found once. The chain uses TRBV5-4 and TRBJ2-7; D ambiguous. Germline-derived CDR1 and CDR2 are SGHNT and YYREEE (reference sequence). V lost 0 bases to trimming and J lost 1 base, with 5 bases between them. The CDR3 length is 13 residues. For the CDR3, the DNA is TGTGCCAGCAGCTTGGAAACTTCCTACGAGCAGTACTTC. Protein: CASSLETSYEQYF.